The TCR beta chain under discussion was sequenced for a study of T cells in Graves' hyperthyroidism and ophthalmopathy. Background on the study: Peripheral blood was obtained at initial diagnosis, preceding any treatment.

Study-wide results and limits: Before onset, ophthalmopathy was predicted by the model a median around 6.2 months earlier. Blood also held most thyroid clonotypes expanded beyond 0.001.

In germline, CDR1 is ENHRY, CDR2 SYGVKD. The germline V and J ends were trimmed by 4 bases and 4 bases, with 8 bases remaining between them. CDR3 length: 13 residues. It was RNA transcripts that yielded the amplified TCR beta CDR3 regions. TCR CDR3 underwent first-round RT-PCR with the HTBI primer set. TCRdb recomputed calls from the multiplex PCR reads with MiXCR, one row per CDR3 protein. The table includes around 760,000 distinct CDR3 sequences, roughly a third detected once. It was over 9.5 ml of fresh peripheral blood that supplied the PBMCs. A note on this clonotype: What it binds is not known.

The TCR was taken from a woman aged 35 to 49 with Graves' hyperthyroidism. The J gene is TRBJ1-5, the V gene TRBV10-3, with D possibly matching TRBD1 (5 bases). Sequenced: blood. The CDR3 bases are TGTGCCATCAGTGGGGGCCCTAATCAGCCCCAGCATTTT. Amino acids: CAISGGPNQPQHF.